Each of the 19 T cell receptor beta chains below was sequenced from the same sample in a study of somatic mutations in cytotoxic T cells in rheumatoid arthritis. TCRdb keeps only in-frame clones here, not all; method: immunoSEQ multiplex PCR. The sample yields around 20,000 clones, about four fifths seen once. The sample was CD8+ T cells sorted from blood. These receptor sequences come from a man aged 18 to 29 with rheumatoid arthritis.

V and J are TRBV2 and TRBJ2-7, with 12 positions matching TRBD1. Germline assignment: CDR1 SNHLY and CDR2 FYNNEI. J gave up 0 bases and V 1 base, and 22 bases lay outside the gene matches. The CDR3 contains 23 residues. CDR3 DNA sequence: TGTGCCAGCAGTGAAGGGTTTTTTAGGGACAGGGGGCGAACGGGTTTAGGCTCCTACGAGCAGTACTTC. Translation: CASSEGFFRDRGRTGLGSYEQYF. Looking up the rest from reference TRBV2 and TRBJ2-7 gives the full variable domain: EPEVTQTPSHQVTQMGQEVILRCVPISNHLYFYWYRQILGQKVEFLVSFYNNEISEKSEIFDDQFSVERPDGSNFTLKIRSTKLEDSAMYFCASSEGFFRDRGRTGLGSYEQYFGPGTRLTVT.

V is TRBV6-5 and J is TRBJ2-5; D is undetermined. The length of the CDR3 is 14 residues. V was cut by 4 bases and J by 5 bases, with 14 bases left in between. Germline assignment: CDR1 MNHEY and CDR2 SVGAGI. The CDR3 coding sequence is TGTGCCAGCAGTTCAACATCTCGTCGGGAGACCCAGTACTTC. It specifies CASSSTSRRETQYF.

The chain is built from TRBV12-5 and TRBJ1-1; TRBD1 might be the D (5 bases). The CDR3 contains 13 residues. V lost 1 base, J lost 4 bases, and 7 bases lay in between. The germline V gene encodes CDR1 LGHNT and CDR2 FRNRAP. CDR3 in DNA: TGTGCTAGTGGTTTGGGCAGGGTCACTGAAGCTTTCTTT. Translated: CASGLGRVTEAFF.

This rearrangement joins TRBV7-2 to TRBJ2-7, with a weak D call TRBD1 (5 bases). Deletions cut 3 bases from V and 3 bases from J, with 9 bases between. CDR3 length: 13 residues. From germline, CDR1 is SGHTA and CDR2 FQGNSA. This CDR3 is CASSFGDSYEQYF. In nucleotides, the CDR3 is TGTGCCAGCAGCTTTGGTGACAGCTACGAGCAGTACTTC.

The J gene is TRBJ1-5, the V gene TRBV7-2; TRBD1 matches 7 bases. The V and J ends lost 5 bases and 6 bases, in that order; junction bases with no gene match: 10. The CDR3 spans 15 residues. Germline V gene sequence: CDR1 SGHTA, CDR2 FQGNSA. For the CDR3, the DNA is TGTGCCAGCAGCCAGACAGGGTTAAGAGGTCAGCCCCAGCATTTT. Encoded protein: CASSQTGLRGQPQHF.

This CDR3 reads CASSLGRNEQYF. The CDR3 DNA sequence: TGTGCCAGCAGCTTAGGACGCAACGAGCAGTACTTC. The chain joins TRBV11-2 to TRBJ2-7; D gene uncertain. CDR1 and CDR2 (germline): SGHAT, FQNNGV. This CDR3 has 12 amino acids. The ends were cut back, 1 base at V and 5 bases at J, with 6 bases in the middle.

The chain links TRBV6-1 to TRBJ1-2; possible D gene TRBD1, 6 bases. This CDR3 spans 15 amino acids. CDR1 MNHNS and CDR2 SASEGT come from the germline V gene. The V and J ends lost 3 bases and 8 bases respectively, with 19 bases between them. The CDR3 is CASSEGGHAQPGYTF. As DNA, the CDR3 is TGTGCCAGCAGTGAGGGGGGACATGCACAGCCCGGCTACACCTTC.

The gene calls are TRBV28 and TRBJ1-6; 7 bases are shared with TRBD1. The CDR3 is made up of 17 amino acids. V lost 3 bases to trimming and J lost 10 bases; unmatched junction nucleotides: 15. The germline gives CDR1 MDHEN, CDR2 SYDVKM. The CDR3 nucleotides read TGTGCCAGCAGTTTCCCTGGGACAGTTCGGGTTCGGTCACCCCTCCACTTT. The encoded protein is CASSFPGTVRVRSPLHF.

Turning to this clone: A read error may explain this, as a much larger clone is one base away. This chain connects TRBV6-1 to TRBJ2-3; TRBD2 agrees at 14 bases. Germline CDR1 reads MNHNS; CDR2 reads SASEGT. The CDR3 is 15 residues long. V gave up 3 bases and J gave up 4 bases; unmatched junction bases: 0. Here the CDR3 reads CASSETSGGADTQYF. For the CDR3, the DNA is TGTGCCAGCAGTGAGACTAGCGGGGGGGCAGATACGCAGTATTTT.

The sample holds one count of this clone. The chain has TRBV10-1 and TRBJ1-5; no definite D call. Germline CDR1 WNHNN, CDR2 SYGVQD (reference sequence). The germline V and J ends were trimmed by 7 bases and 1 base, with 8 bases remaining between them. The CDR3 contains 13 residues. CDR3 region: CASMSKSNQPQHF. CDR3 nucleotides: TGCGCCAGCATGAGTAAGAGCAATCAGCCCCAGCATTTT.

The chain joins TRBV18 to TRBJ2-7, with D tentatively TRBD1 or TRBD2 (5 bases each). Per germline, CDR1 KGHSH and CDR2 LQKENI. V lost 2 bases to trimming and J lost 1 base, with 12 bases between them. This CDR3 is 15 amino acids long. The CDR3 DNA reads as TGTGCCAGCTCACCATCGGGGCAACCATCCTACGAGCAGTACTTC. It translates to CASSPSGQPSYEQYF.

This clone is a singleton in its sample. The chain uses TRBV6-5 and TRBJ2-2; TRBD1 might be the D (6 bases). V dropped 5 bases and J dropped 4 bases, with 14 bases sitting between them. This CDR3 is 15 amino acids long. Germline V gene sequence: CDR1 MNHEY, CDR2 SVGAGI. The CDR3 nucleotides read TGTGCCAGCAGTCCCCGGGACATCTTCACCGGGGAGCTGTTTTTT. Translating it yields CASSPRDIFTGELFF.

This chain links TRBV19 with TRBJ2-3; D gene uncertain. The CDR3 loop spans 15 amino acids. Trimming removed 6 bases from V and 6 bases from J, with 19 bases in between. From germline, CDR1 is LNHDA and CDR2 SQIVND (reference sequence). The CDR3 region is CASSTHAFGWDTQYF. Here the CDR3 DNA reads TGTGCCAGTAGCACCCACGCTTTCGGGTGGGATACGCAGTATTTT. Variable domain in full (rest from reference TRBV19 and TRBJ2-3): DGGITQSPKYLFRKEGQNVTLSCEQNLNHDAMYWYRQDPGQGLRLIYYSQIVNDFQKGDIAEGYSVSREKKESFPLTVTSAQKNPTAFYLCASSTHAFGWDTQYFGPGTRLTVL.

The rearrangement links TRBV7-6 to TRBJ2-7; TRBD1 matches at 11 bases. The CDR3 is 14 amino acids. With 3 bases clipped from V and 3 bases from J, the junction kept 1 base outside the gene matches. CDR1 SGHVS and CDR2 FNYEAQ come from the germline V gene. This chain's CDR3 is CASSFGTGGYEQYF. The CDR3 nucleotides are TGTGCCAGCAGCTTCGGGACAGGGGGCTACGAGCAGTACTTC.

V is TRBV6-6 and J is TRBJ2-1; tentative D call: TRBD2 (6 bases). Trimming took 8 bases from V and 9 from J, leaving 23 bases between them. Germline values: CDR1 MNHNY, CDR2 SVGAGI (reference sequence). This CDR3 contains 15 residues. This CDR3 is CASPPSPGLESEQFF. CDR3 DNA: TGTGCCAGCCCCCCTAGCCCGGGACTGGAGTCTGAGCAGTTCTTC.

The chain couples TRBV9 to TRBJ2-3; 8 bases align to TRBD1. Germline V gene data show CDR1 as SGDLS and CDR2 as YYNGEE. V was clipped by 0 bases and J by 1 base; unmatched bases: 4. The CDR3 contains 16 residues. The chain's CDR3 is CASSVDQGARTDTQYF. Here the CDR3 DNA reads TGTGCCAGCAGCGTAGATCAGGGGGCCCGCACAGATACGCAGTATTTT.

V usage is TRBV10-2 and J usage is TRBJ1-5; D possibly corresponds to TRBD1 (6 bases). V gave up 0 bases and J gave up 2 bases, with 11 bases separating them. Germline V gene sequence: CDR1 WSHSY, CDR2 SAAADI. The CDR3 has 16 amino acids. CDR3 DNA sequence: TGCGCCAGCAGTGAGTCGGGGGCGGTTGGCAATCAGCCCCAGCATTTT. Its translation: CASSESGAVGNQPQHF.

The chain is built from TRBV9 and TRBJ2-6; 8 bases match TRBD1. The V gene's germline CDR1 is SGDLS and CDR2 YYNGEE. After removal of 2 bases from V and 1 base from J, the junction contained 8 bases not matched to a gene. The CDR3 sequence is 18 residues long. This chain's CDR3 is CASSVPGQVSSGANVLTF. Here the CDR3 DNA reads TGTGCCAGCAGCGTCCCGGGACAGGTTTCATCTGGGGCCAACGTCCTGACTTTC.

This chain's CDR3 is CASSHLAGLQETQYF. The CDR3 bases are TGTGCCAGCAGTCATCTAGCGGGGCTCCAAGAGACCCAGTACTTC. The V gene is TRBV6-5, the J gene TRBJ2-5, with 9 bases lining up with TRBD2. Germline V gene data show CDR1 as MNHEY and CDR2 as SVGAGI. There are 15 residues in the CDR3. J was trimmed by 1 base and V by 5 bases; bases with no gene match: 5.